The T cell receptor beta chain under discussion was sequenced for a study of somatic mutations in cytotoxic T cells in rheumatoid arthritis. Using immunoSEQ multiplex PCR, the repertoire was profiled, and TCRdb retains in-frame clones only, with some absent. The sample consists of some 9,800 clones, 65% to 85% of them appearing once. This CDR3 is built from 14 residues. The ends lost 1 base at V and 5 bases at J; junction bases unmatched: 0. CDR1 is SGHTA, CDR2 FQGNSA, per germline. This clone has just a few counts. Source material: CD8+ T cells sorted from blood. The J gene is TRBJ1-2, the V gene TRBV7-2; TRBD1 matches 11 bases. This clonotype was sampled from a woman aged 45-65 years in good health. This CDR3 reads CASSLGDRGYGYTF. The CDR3 DNA is TGTGCCAGCAGCTTAGGGGACAGGGGGTATGGCTACACCTTC.